Here is one TCR beta chain with its context. Trimming shortened V by 1 base and J by 3 bases, and 14 bases separated the two germline ends. From germline, CDR1 is SGHKS and CDR2 YYEKEE (reference sequence). This CDR3 has 15 amino acids. This sample stems from a study of blood T cell repertoires in COVID-19. Original processing methods: Estimates of nucleated cell counts were drawn from the amplification of reference gene primers. The assay was immunoSEQ multiplex PCR, and TCRdb's table has in-frame clones only and misses some. V and J calls and clone size follow that table, whereas D and trimming were derived from the DNA. Of some 200,000 clones listed, nearly 85% were seen once; the top ten hold over 0.95%. Seattle patients were enrolled during active infection and followed longitudinally.

The material sequenced was peripheral blood. The chain couples TRBV5-5 to TRBJ2-7; D might be TRBD2 (6 bases). This TCR was sampled from a woman in her thirties with COVID-19, enrolled during active disease. CDR3 region: CASSLRRDGFYEQYF. CDR3 sequence (DNA): TGTGCCAGCAGCTTGAGGCGGGATGGGTTCTACGAGCAGTACTTC.